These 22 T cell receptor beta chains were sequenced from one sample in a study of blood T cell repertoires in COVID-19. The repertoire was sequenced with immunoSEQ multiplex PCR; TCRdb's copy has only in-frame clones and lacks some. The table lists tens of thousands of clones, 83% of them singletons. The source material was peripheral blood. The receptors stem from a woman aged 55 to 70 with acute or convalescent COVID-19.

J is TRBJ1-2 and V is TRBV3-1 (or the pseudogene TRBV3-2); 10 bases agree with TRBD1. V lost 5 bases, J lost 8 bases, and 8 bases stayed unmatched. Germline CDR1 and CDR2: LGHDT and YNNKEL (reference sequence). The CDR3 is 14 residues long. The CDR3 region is CASSARQGARGYTF. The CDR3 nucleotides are TGTGCCAGCAGCGCCCGACAGGGGGCGAGGGGCTACACCTTC.

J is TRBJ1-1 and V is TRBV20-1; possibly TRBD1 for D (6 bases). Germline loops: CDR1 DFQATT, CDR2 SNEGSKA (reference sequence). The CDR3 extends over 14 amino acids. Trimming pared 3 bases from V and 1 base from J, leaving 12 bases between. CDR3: CSASSLTGNTEAFF. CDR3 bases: TGCAGTGCTAGTTCCTTGACAGGGAACACTGAAGCTTTCTTT.

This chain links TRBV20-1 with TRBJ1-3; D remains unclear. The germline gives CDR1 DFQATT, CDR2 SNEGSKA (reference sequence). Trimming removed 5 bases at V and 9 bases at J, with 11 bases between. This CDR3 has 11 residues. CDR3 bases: TGCAGTGCTTCACGCCCCAGCACCATATATTTT. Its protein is CSASRPSTIYF.

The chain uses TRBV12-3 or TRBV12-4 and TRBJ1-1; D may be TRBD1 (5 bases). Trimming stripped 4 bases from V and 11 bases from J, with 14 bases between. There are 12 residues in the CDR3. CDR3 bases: TGTGCCAGCAGTTCGGGGGGACTAGGGGCTTTCTTT. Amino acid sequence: CASSSGGLGAFF.

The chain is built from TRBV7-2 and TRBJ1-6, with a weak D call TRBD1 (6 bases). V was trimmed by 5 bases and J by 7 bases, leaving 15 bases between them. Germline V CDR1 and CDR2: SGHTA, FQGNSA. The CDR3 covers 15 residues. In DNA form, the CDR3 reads TGTGCCAGCAGCCCCTCGGGAGGGGGAAATTCACCCCTCCACTTT. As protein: CASSPSGGGNSPLHF.

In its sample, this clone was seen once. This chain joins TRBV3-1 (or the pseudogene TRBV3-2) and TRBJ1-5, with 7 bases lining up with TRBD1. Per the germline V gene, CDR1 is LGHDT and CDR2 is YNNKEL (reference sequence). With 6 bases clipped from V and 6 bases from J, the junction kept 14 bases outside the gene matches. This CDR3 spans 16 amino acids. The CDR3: CASSQTARGSSQPQHF. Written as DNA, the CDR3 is TGTGCCAGCAGTCAAACGGCCAGGGGGAGTTCTCAGCCCCAGCATTTT.

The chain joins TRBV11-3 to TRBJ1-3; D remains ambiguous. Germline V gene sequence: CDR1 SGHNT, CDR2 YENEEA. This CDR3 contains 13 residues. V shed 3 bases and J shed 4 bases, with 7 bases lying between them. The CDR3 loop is CASSLREGNTIYF. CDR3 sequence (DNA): TGTGCCAGCAGCTTGAGGGAGGGAAACACCATATATTTT.

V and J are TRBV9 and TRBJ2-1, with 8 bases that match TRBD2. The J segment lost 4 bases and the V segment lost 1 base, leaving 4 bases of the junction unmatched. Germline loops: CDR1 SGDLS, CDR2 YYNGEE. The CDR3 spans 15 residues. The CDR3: CASSVSSGGYNEQFF. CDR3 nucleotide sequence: TGTGCCAGCAGCGTATCCAGCGGGGGTTACAATGAGCAGTTCTTC.

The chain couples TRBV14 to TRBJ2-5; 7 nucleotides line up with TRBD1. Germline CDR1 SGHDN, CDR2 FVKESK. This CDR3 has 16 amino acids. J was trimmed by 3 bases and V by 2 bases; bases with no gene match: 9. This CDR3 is CASSQFSGTVKETQYF. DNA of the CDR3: TGTGCCAGCAGCCAATTCTCCGGGACAGTTAAAGAGACCCAGTACTTC. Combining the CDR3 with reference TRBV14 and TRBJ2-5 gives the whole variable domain EAGVTQFPSHSVIEKGQTVTLRCDPISGHDNLYWYRRVMGKEIKFLLHFVKESKQDESGMPNNRFLAERTGGTYSTLKVQPAELEDSGVYFCASSQFSGTVKETQYFGPGTRLLVL.

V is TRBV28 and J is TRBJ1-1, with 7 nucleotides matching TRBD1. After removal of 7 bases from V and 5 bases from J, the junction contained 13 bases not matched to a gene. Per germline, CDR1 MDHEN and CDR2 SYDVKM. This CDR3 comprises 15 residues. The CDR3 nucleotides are TGTGCCAGCACCGAAAAGACAGGGAAGGGGACTGAAGCTTTCTTT. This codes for CASTEKTGKGTEAFF.

CDR3 DNA sequence: TGTGCCAGCAGCAGCGTACTAGCGGGAGAAAGTGAGCAGTTCTTC. This encodes CASSSVLAGESEQFF. The chain uses TRBV5-4 and TRBJ2-1; 11 positions match TRBD2. V trimming: 4 bases; J trimming: 9 bases; junction bases outside the gene matches: 9. This CDR3 is 15 amino acids long. Germline V lookup: CDR1 SGHNT, CDR2 YYREEE (reference sequence).

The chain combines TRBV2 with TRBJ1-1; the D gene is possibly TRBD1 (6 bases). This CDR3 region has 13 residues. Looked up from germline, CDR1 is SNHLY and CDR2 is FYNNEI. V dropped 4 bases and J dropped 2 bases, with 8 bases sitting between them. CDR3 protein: CASSAQGNTEAFF. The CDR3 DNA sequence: TGTGCCAGCAGTGCACAGGGAAACACTGAAGCTTTCTTT.

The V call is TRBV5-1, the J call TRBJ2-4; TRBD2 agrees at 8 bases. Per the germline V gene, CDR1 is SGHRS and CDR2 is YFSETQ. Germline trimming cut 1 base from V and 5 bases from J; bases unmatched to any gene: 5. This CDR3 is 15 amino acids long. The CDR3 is CASSLRSGGENIQYF. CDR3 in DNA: TGCGCCAGCAGCTTGAGGAGCGGGGGAGAAAACATTCAGTACTTC.

The CDR3 sequence is CASSFGQAGASYGYTF. The CDR3 nucleotides read TGCGCCAGCAGCTTCGGCCAAGCAGGGGCCAGCTATGGCTACACCTTC. The J gene is TRBJ1-2, the V gene TRBV5-1; D possibly corresponds to TRBD1 (6 bases). V lost 2 bases to trimming and J lost 4 bases, with 18 bases between them. Germline V gene sequence: CDR1 SGHRS, CDR2 YFSETQ. This CDR3 has 16 amino acids.

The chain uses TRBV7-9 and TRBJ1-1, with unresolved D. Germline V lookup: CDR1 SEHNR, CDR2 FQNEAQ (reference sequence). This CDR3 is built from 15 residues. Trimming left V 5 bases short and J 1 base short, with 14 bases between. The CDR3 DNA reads TGTGCCAGCAGCCCACAGCCTCAAGGGAACACTGAAGCTTTCTTT. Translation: CASSPQPQGNTEAFF.

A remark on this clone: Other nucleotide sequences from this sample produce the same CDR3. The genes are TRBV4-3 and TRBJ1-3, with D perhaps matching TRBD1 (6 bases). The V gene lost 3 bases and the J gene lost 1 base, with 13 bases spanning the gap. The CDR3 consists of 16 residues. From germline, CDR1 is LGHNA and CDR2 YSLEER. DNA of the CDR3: TGCGCCAGCAGCCAGTCCACAGGGTCATCTGGAAACACCATATATTTT. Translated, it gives CASSQSTGSSGNTIYF.

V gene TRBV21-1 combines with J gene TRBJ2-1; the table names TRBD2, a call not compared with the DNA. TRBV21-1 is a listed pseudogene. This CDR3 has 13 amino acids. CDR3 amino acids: CASSLQGGDEQFF. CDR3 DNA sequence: TGTGCCAGCAGCTTACAGGGAGGGGATGAGCAGTTCTTC.

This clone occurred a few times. The CDR3 reads CASSSTGANYGYTF. The CDR3 DNA reads TGTGCCAGCAGTTCCACAGGGGCTAACTATGGCTACACCTTC. J is TRBJ1-2 and V is TRBV6-2 or TRBV6-3; TRBD1 aligns across 7 bases. Germline V lookup: CDR1 MNHEY, CDR2 SVGEGT. J was trimmed by 0 bases and V by 4 bases; bases with no gene match: 2. The CDR3 is made up of 14 amino acids.

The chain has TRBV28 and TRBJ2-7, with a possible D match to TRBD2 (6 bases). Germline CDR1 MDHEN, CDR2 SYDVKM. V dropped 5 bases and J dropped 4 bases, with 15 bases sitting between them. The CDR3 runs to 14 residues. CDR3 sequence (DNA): TGTGCCAGCAGTCTCACCGGGACTTATTACGAGCAGTACTTC. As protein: CASSLTGTYYEQYF.

The CDR3 DNA reads as TGTGCCACCGCGGGGGGGTGGGTCACAGATACGCAGTATTTT. Protein sequence: CATAGGWVTDTQYF. The chain is built from TRBV24-1 and TRBJ2-3; 9 bases line up with TRBD2. The CDR3 spans 14 residues. Trimming removed 9 bases from V and 2 bases from J; junction bases left unmatched: 5. From germline, CDR1 is KGHDR and CDR2 SFDVKD.

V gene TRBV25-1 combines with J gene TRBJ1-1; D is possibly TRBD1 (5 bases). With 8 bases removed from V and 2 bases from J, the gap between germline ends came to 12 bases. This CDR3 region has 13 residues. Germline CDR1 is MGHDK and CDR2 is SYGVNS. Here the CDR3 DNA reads TGTGCCAGCTCGGGGGGGGGAAACACTGAAGCTTTCTTT. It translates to CASSGGGNTEAFF.

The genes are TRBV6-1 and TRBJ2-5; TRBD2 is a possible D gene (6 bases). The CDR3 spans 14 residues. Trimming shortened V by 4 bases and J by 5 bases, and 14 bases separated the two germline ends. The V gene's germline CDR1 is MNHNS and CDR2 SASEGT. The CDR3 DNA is TGTGCCAGCAGTGGAGCCGGGGCGGGGGAGACCCAGTACTTC. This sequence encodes CASSGAGAGETQYF.